These 24 T cell receptor beta chains were sequenced from one sample in a study of cytomegalovirus exposure and HLA in healthy donors (dated by TCRdb to 2016 to 2017). Library preparation was by the immunoSEQ multiplex PCR assay. The multiplex PCR relied on a mix of 60 forward primers for TCR Vbeta segments and 13 reverse primers for TCR Jbeta segments. The immuneACCESS repertoire file appears here via TCRdb, limited to in-frame rearrangements. These files lack a portion of the clones; in checked studies, under half of the deficit traces to unresolved V genes, and the cause of the others is not known. The sample table holds 120,000 to 150,000 clones, of which approximately 80% were seen once. Roughly 4.3% of the sample is held by the ten biggest clonotypes. Input material: PBMCs. The receptors were gathered from a woman aged 40 to 50 in good health and CMV-seropositive.

This chain links TRBV5-1 with TRBJ2-1; D not resolved. In germline, CDR1 is SGHRS, CDR2 YFSETQ. Trimming took off 0 bases at V and 6 bases at J, with 4 bases between the two ends. The CDR3 extends over 12 amino acids. The CDR3 DNA follows: TGCGCCAGCAGCTTGGACGGCAATGAGCAGTTCTTC. It yields the protein CASSLDGNEQFF.

V gene TRBV27 combines with J gene TRBJ1-6; 7 bases align to TRBD1. J gave up 10 bases and V 3 bases, and 12 bases lay outside the gene matches. The CDR3 is 16 residues long. Germline CDR1 and CDR2: MNHEY and SMNVEV (reference sequence). The CDR3 sequence: CASSFTTGSIRSPLHF. CDR3 coding DNA: TGTGCCAGCAGTTTTACGACAGGGTCTATTCGATCACCCCTCCACTTT.

The chain couples TRBV28 to TRBJ2-2; tentative D call: TRBD1 (5 bases). Trimming cost V 8 bases and J 5 bases, with 18 bases left between them. The CDR3 loop spans 15 amino acids. Germline CDR1 MDHEN, CDR2 SYDVKM. The CDR3 sequence: CASSQSPGNTGELFF. The CDR3 DNA reads TGTGCCAGCTCCCAATCTCCAGGGAATACCGGGGAGCTGTTTTTT.

V and J are TRBV11-2 and TRBJ2-1, with D possibly being TRBD2 (6 bases). The CDR3 sequence is 14 residues long. V was pared by 2 bases and J by 6 bases, with 11 bases between. Germline V lookup: CDR1 SGHAT, CDR2 FQNNGV. The CDR3 spells CASSLRFGGNEQFF. The DNA of the CDR3 is TGTGCCAGCAGCTTAAGGTTCGGGGGCAATGAGCAGTTCTTC. The whole variable domain, remainder taken from reference TRBV11-2 and TRBJ2-1, is EAGVAQSPRYKIIEKRQSVAFWCNPISGHATLYWYQQILGQGPKLLIQFQNNGVVDDSQLPKDRFSAERLKGVDSTLKIQPAKLEDSAVYLCASSLRFGGNEQFFGPGTRLTVL.

Of note for this clone: Germline is not matched at one junction end, which may reflect a read error. In the same sample, other DNA sequences code for this CDR3. The chain employs TRBV30 and TRBJ2-3; 12 positions agree with TRBD2. This CDR3 contains 15 residues. In germline, CDR1 is GTSNPN, CDR2 SVGIG (reference sequence). CDR3 bases: TGTGCCATCTCGGGACTAGCGGGCGCAAGAGATACGCAGTACTTT. Its protein product is CAISGLAGARDTQYF.

The chain combines TRBV9 with TRBJ1-5; D perhaps matches TRBD1 (6 bases). The germline V gene has CDR1 SGDLS and CDR2 YYNGEE. The CDR3 runs 15 residues. Trimming pared 4 bases from V and 4 bases from J, leaving 15 bases between. The CDR3 is CASSSQGLLNQPQHF. DNA of the CDR3: TGTGCCAGCAGCTCGCAGGGGTTGTTAAATCAGCCCCAGCATTTT.

The chain links TRBV4-2 to TRBJ1-5; no clear D gene. CDR1 and CDR2 (germline): LGHNA, YNFKEQ. V was cut by 1 base and J by 10 bases, with 11 bases left in between. The CDR3 is made up of 13 amino acids. CDR3 amino acids: CASSQGPGSPQHF. DNA of the CDR3: TGTGCCAGCAGCCAAGGTCCGGGAAGTCCCCAGCATTTT.

The V call is TRBV2, the J call TRBJ2-7, with D possibly matching TRBD1 (6 bases). CDR1 and CDR2 from the germline V gene are SNHLY and FYNNEI. Between the trimmed V and J ends, which lost 7 bases and 5 bases, there was a span of 15 bases. There are 13 residues in the CDR3. The CDR3 DNA is TGTGCCAGCAATCCCCAGGGGCTACACGAGCAGTACTTC. This encodes CASNPQGLHEQYF.

V gene TRBV5-4 combines with J gene TRBJ2-1; TRBD2 matches at 7 bases. CDR3 length equals 15 residues. Germline V gene sequence: CDR1 SGHNT, CDR2 YYREEE (reference sequence). V lost 2 bases and J lost 4; bases outside the gene matches: 6. DNA of the CDR3: TGTGCCAGCAGCTTCAGGCGACTAGCTTACAATGAGCAGTTCTTC. Its translation: CASSFRRLAYNEQFF.

There are a few counts of this clone. The chain has TRBV5-6 and TRBJ1-1; 8 bases align to TRBD1. V was clipped by 1 base and J by 11 bases; unmatched bases: 10. Germline V gene data show CDR1 as SGHDT and CDR2 as YYEEEE. This CDR3 region has 14 residues. CDR3 amino acids: CASSLRQGAERAFF. The CDR3 coding sequence is TGTGCCAGCAGCTTGAGGCAGGGGGCAGAGAGGGCTTTCTTT.

The chain carries TRBV4-2 and TRBJ2-2; no reliable D call. The ends were cut back, 4 bases at V and 3 bases at J, with 15 bases in the middle. The CDR3 contains 16 residues. Germline V gene data show CDR1 as LGHNA and CDR2 as YNFKEQ. The CDR3 region has the DNA TGTGCCAGCAGCCGCGACTGGATCCTGGACACCGGGGAGCTGTTTTTT. Translating it yields CASSRDWILDTGELFF.

The V call is TRBV7-8, the J call TRBJ1-5, with a weak D call TRBD1 (5 bases). Germline lookup yields CDR1 SGHVS and CDR2 FQNEAQ. The length of the CDR3 is 15 residues. V gave up 4 bases and J gave up 3 bases, with 13 bases separating them. The CDR3 bases are TGTGCCAGCAGCTCAGTTGACAGCTACAATCAGCCCCAGCATTTT. Translated: CASSSVDSYNQPQHF.

As regards this clone: The sample has other DNA sequences that encode this CDR3 too. The V gene is TRBV9, the J gene TRBJ2-1; a weak D match, TRBD2 (6 bases). The CDR3 consists of 15 residues. Germline loops: CDR1 SGDLS, CDR2 YYNGEE. Between the trimmed V and J ends, which lost 3 bases and 5 bases, there was a span of 15 bases. The CDR3 protein is CASSAFSGLDNEQFF. The CDR3 DNA is TGTGCCAGCAGCGCGTTTAGCGGCCTAGACAATGAGCAGTTCTTC.

V usage is TRBV6-6 and J usage is TRBJ1-4; unclear D gene. The V end was cut by 6 bases, the J end by 0 bases, with 8 bases between. The V gene's germline CDR1 is MNHNY and CDR2 SVGAGI (reference sequence). CDR3 length: 14 residues. CDR3 sequence (DNA): TGTGCCAGCAGCCAGGAAGCAACTAATGAAAAACTGTTTTTT. It encodes CASSQEATNEKLFF.

The J gene is TRBJ1-1, the V gene TRBV27; D gene ambiguous. V lost 11 bases and J 5 bases, leaving 18 bases between the germline ends. The germline CDR1 and CDR2 sequences are MNHEY and SMNVEV (reference sequence). The CDR3 covers 13 residues. This chain's CDR3 is CASLGSLGTEAFF. The CDR3 DNA is TGTGCCTCCCTGGGGAGTTTGGGGACTGAAGCTTTCTTT.

This chain links TRBV19 with TRBJ2-5; possibly TRBD1 for D (5 bases). Looked up from germline, CDR1 is LNHDA and CDR2 is SQIVND (reference sequence). V lost 3 bases and J 1 base, leaving 15 bases between the germline ends. CDR3 length equals 16 residues. As DNA, the CDR3 is TGTGCCAGTAGTATTGAGACAGTCGCCTTCCAAGAGACCCAGTACTTC. It encodes CASSIETVAFQETQYF.

V gene TRBV27 combines with J gene TRBJ2-2; no clear D gene. This CDR3 comprises 16 residues. V shed 1 base and J shed 0 bases, with 9 bases lying between them. In germline, CDR1 is MNHEY, CDR2 SMNVEV (reference sequence). DNA of the CDR3: TGTGCCAGCAGTTTATATGGAGTGGCGAACACCGGGGAGCTGTTTTTT. Amino acids: CASSLYGVANTGELFF.

V usage is TRBV7-2 and J usage is TRBJ2-5, with TRBD2 matching 9 bases. The CDR3 is made up of 14 amino acids. V gave up 5 bases and J gave up 3 bases; unmatched junction bases: 4. The V gene's germline CDR1 is SGHTA and CDR2 FQGNSA. The CDR3 bases are TGTGCCAGCAGCCCTAGACTAGCGGAAGAGACCCAGTACTTC. The encoded protein is CASSPRLAEETQYF.

This chain connects TRBV28 to TRBJ1-2; 7 nucleotides agree with TRBD1. Germline V gene sequence: CDR1 MDHEN, CDR2 SYDVKM. J was trimmed by 1 base and V by 6 bases; bases with no gene match: 5. This CDR3 is 14 amino acids long. DNA of the CDR3: TGTGCCAGCAGGTTCTCAGGGGGTAACTATGGCTACACCTTC. Translated: CASRFSGGNYGYTF.

This chain joins TRBV28 and TRBJ2-1; 7 nucleotides agree with TRBD1. Germline trimming cut 3 bases from V and 9 bases from J; bases unmatched to any gene: 2. CDR3 size: 12 residues. CDR1 is MDHEN and CDR2 is SYDVKM in the germline V gene. CDR3 loop: CASSFGTVEQFF. CDR3 nucleotide sequence: TGTGCCAGCAGTTTTGGGACAGTTGAGCAGTTCTTC.

The rearrangement links TRBV18 to TRBJ2-7, with a tentative D call TRBD1 (6 bases). Germline CDR1 reads KGHSH; CDR2 reads LQKENI. CDR3 length equals 15 residues. The V and J ends lost 3 bases and 0 bases respectively, with 12 bases between them. The CDR3 coding sequence is TGTGCCAGCTCACCTGACAGGTCGAGCTCCTACGAGCAGTACTTC. Its translation is CASSPDRSSSYEQYF.

This clone occurred a few times. The chain uses TRBV27 and TRBJ1-4; TRBD1 agrees at 10 bases. The CDR3 loop spans 15 amino acids. CDR1 MNHEY and CDR2 SMNVEV come from the germline V gene (reference sequence). After removal of 5 bases from V and 3 bases from J, the junction contained 3 bases not matched to a gene. This chain's CDR3 is CASSDRGRSNEKLFF. In nucleotides, the CDR3 is TGTGCCAGCAGTGACAGGGGGCGGTCTAATGAAAAACTGTTTTTT.

V gene TRBV5-4 combines with J gene TRBJ1-6; D remains ambiguous. The CDR3 length is 14 residues. Germline CDR1 is SGHNT and CDR2 is YYREEE (reference sequence). V was pared by 3 bases and J by 8 bases, with 12 bases between. CDR3 nucleotide sequence: TGTGCCAGCAGCTATGGCCGGGTGGATTCACCCCTCCACTTT. Translation gives CASSYGRVDSPLHF.

The rearrangement links TRBV7-3 to TRBJ2-5; D possibly corresponds to TRBD2 (6 bases). The germline V and J ends were trimmed by 8 bases and 1 base, with 11 bases remaining between them. Germline V gives CDR1 SGHTA, CDR2 FQGTGA. The CDR3 loop spans 13 amino acids. The CDR3 spells CASSGGAQETQYF. The CDR3, as DNA: TGTGCCAGCTCAGGAGGGGCCCAAGAGACCCAGTACTTC.